The 4 T cell receptor beta chains presented below share a single source sample, sequenced in a study of blood T cell repertoires in COVID-19. Sequencing used immunoSEQ multiplex PCR; TCRdb keeps in-frame clones, though not all of them. The sample records tens of thousands of clones, approximately 90% being singletons. The specimen sequenced was peripheral blood. The receptors come from a man in his 60s with acute or convalescent COVID-19.

V is TRBV19 and J is TRBJ1-2; 10 nucleotides match TRBD1. Germline V gene data show CDR1 as LNHDA and CDR2 as SQIVND (reference sequence). This CDR3 comprises 15 residues. The junction had 8 bases not matched to a gene; V was cut back by 8 bases and J by 2 bases. CDR3 loop: CASCFRDRGNYGYTF. Written as DNA, the CDR3 is TGTGCCAGTTGCTTCCGGGACAGGGGCAACTATGGCTACACCTTC.

The J gene is TRBJ2-1, the V gene TRBV7-2; D is possibly TRBD2 (5 bases). V was shortened by 1 base and J by 13 bases, with 11 bases between the two germline ends. The CDR3 is 12 amino acids. Germline V lookup: CDR1 SGHTA, CDR2 FQGNSA. CDR3 protein: CASSLEAVGQFF. The CDR3 DNA follows: TGTGCCAGCAGCTTAGAAGCGGTGGGACAGTTCTTC.

The chain recombines TRBV3-1 (or the pseudogene TRBV3-2) with TRBJ1-5, with 9 bases identical to TRBD1. The junction had 4 bases not matched to a gene; V was cut back by 4 bases and J by 6 bases. The CDR3 has 14 amino acids. The germline V gene has CDR1 LGHDT and CDR2 YNNKEL (reference sequence). CDR3 sequence reads: CASSPTGGSQPQHF. The CDR3 DNA is TGTGCCAGCAGCCCGACAGGGGGTAGTCAGCCCCAGCATTTT.

The chain links TRBV19 to TRBJ2-2; possibly TRBD1 for D (6 bases). In germline, CDR1 is LNHDA, CDR2 SQIVND (reference sequence). V was clipped by 9 bases and J by 4 bases, with 15 bases between them. CDR3 length: 14 amino acids. CDR3 residues: CASRGRLGTGELFF. For the CDR3, the DNA is TGTGCCAGCAGGGGCAGGCTCGGCACCGGGGAGCTGTTTTTT.